The 27 T cell receptor beta chains in this list originate from one sample, sequenced in a study of T cell responses to AZD1222 COVID-19 vaccine. Only in-frame clones appear in the TCRdb table, and some are missing; sequencing was by immunoSEQ multiplex PCR. The table shows some 170,000 clones, with about 90% occurring only once. The specimen was peripheral blood, collected 28 days after the second AZD1222 dose. These receptor sequences come from an adult who received the AZD1222 COVID-19 vaccine.

The CDR3 DNA sequence: TGTGCCAGCAGTTTATCGTGGACAGATACGCAGTATTTT. It yields the protein CASSLSWTDTQYF. The V call is TRBV27, the J call TRBJ2-3; no clear D. There are 13 residues in the CDR3. Trimming stripped 0 bases from V and 3 bases from J, with 4 bases between. Germline CDR1 and CDR2: MNHEY and SMNVEV (reference sequence).

The chain is built from TRBV12-3 or TRBV12-4 and TRBJ2-5, with D possibly TRBD1 on 5 matching bases. This CDR3 is 13 amino acids long. V was clipped by 5 bases and J by 1 base, with 8 bases between them. CDR3 sequence (DNA): TGTGCCAGCAGTCCACAGGTCCAAGAGACCCAGTACTTC. This encodes CASSPQVQETQYF.

The chain is built from TRBV4-2 and TRBJ2-1, with 11 nucleotides matching TRBD2. Germline V lookup: CDR1 LGHNA, CDR2 YNFKEQ. The V and J ends lost 4 bases and 8 bases, in that order; junction bases with no gene match: 4. The CDR3 covers 14 residues. For the CDR3, the DNA is TGTGCCAGCAGCCTAGCGGGGGGGCTCGATGAGCAGTTCTTC. It yields the protein CASSLAGGLDEQFF.

The chain combines TRBV19 with TRBJ1-5; perhaps TRBD1 as D (5 bases). Trimming shortened V by 3 bases and J by 3 bases, and 12 bases separated the two germline ends. In germline, CDR1 is LNHDA, CDR2 SQIVND (reference sequence). CDR3 size: 15 residues. CDR3 sequence (DNA): TGTGCCAGTAGTATCCTGGCAGGGAACAATCAGCCCCAGCATTTT. Protein sequence: CASSILAGNNQPQHF.

The chain carries TRBV9 and TRBJ1-5; 7 nucleotides agree with TRBD1. The CDR3 is made up of 18 amino acids. In germline, CDR1 is SGDLS, CDR2 YYNGEE. The ends lost 3 bases at V and 0 bases at J; junction bases unmatched: 12. The CDR3 nucleotides read TGTGCCAGCAGCGCCGAGAAACCGGGACAGCATAGCAATCAGCCCCAGCATTTT. Amino acids: CASSAEKPGQHSNQPQHF.

This clone has just one count. V usage is TRBV3-1 (or the pseudogene TRBV3-2) and J usage is TRBJ1-4; TRBD1 agrees at 8 bases. Germline CDR1 LGHDT, CDR2 YNNKEL (reference sequence). CDR3 size: 17 residues. The V segment lost 4 bases and the J segment 4 bases; nucleotides outside the gene matches: 11. The CDR3 nucleotides are TGTGCCAGCAGCCTTAGACAGGGGAGCGTCTATAATGAAAAACTGTTTTTT. It codes for CASSLRQGSVYNEKLFF.

J is TRBJ1-1 and V is TRBV7-8; D is unresolved. Trimming removed 5 bases at V and 0 bases at J, with 16 bases between. The length of the CDR3 is 16 residues. Per the germline V gene, CDR1 is SGHVS and CDR2 is FQNEAQ. CDR3 bases: TGTGCCAGCAGCCCTCACCGCGGACCGATGAACACTGAAGCTTTCTTT. This encodes CASSPHRGPMNTEAFF.

This chain joins TRBV13 and TRBJ1-5; D remains ambiguous. The CDR3 sequence is 15 residues long. Trimming cost V 0 bases and J 0 bases, with 6 bases left between them. Germline CDR1 PRHDT, CDR2 FYEKMQ (reference sequence). The CDR3 DNA sequence: TGTGCCAGCAGCTTAGGTGGGAATAGCAATCAGCCCCAGCATTTT. Its protein product is CASSLGGNSNQPQHF.

The V call is TRBV5-6, the J call TRBJ1-5; D is perhaps TRBD1 (5 bases). Germline V lookup: CDR1 SGHDT, CDR2 YYEEEE. V shed 2 bases and J shed 2 bases, with 14 bases lying between them. CDR3 size: 16 residues. The CDR3 sequence is CASSLSQGRGNQPQHF. The CDR3 region has the DNA TGTGCCAGCAGCTTATCCCAGGGACGGGGCAATCAGCCCCAGCATTTT.

A few counts support this clone. The CDR3 loop reads CASSELGQQESPLHF. The CDR3 nucleotides are TGTGCCAGCAGTGAACTGGGTCAGCAAGAGTCACCCCTCCACTTT. The genes are TRBV25-1 and TRBJ1-6; unclear D gene. Trimming removed 2 bases from V and 10 bases from J, with 15 bases in between. Germline V gene lookup returns CDR1 MGHDK and CDR2 SYGVNS. There are 15 residues in the CDR3.

This clone has a single count. This sequence joins TRBV4-2 and TRBJ1-2; D gene ambiguous. Germline V gene data show CDR1 as LGHNA and CDR2 as YNFKEQ. CDR3 length equals 12 residues. Trimming shortened V by 3 bases and J by 6 bases, and 8 bases separated the two germline ends. CDR3 nucleotides: TGTGCCAGCAGCCATGAACAGAATGGCTACACCTTC. Encoded protein: CASSHEQNGYTF.

The V and J genes are TRBV3-1 (or the pseudogene TRBV3-2) and TRBJ2-4; TRBD2 aligns across 11 bases. This CDR3 has 20 residues. Germline assignment: CDR1 LGHDT and CDR2 YNNKEL (reference sequence). V trimming: 1 base; J trimming: 1 base; junction bases outside the gene matches: 12. The CDR3 loop is CASSQVITSGGRGAKNIQYF. The CDR3 nucleotides are TGTGCCAGCAGCCAAGTTATTACTAGCGGGGGCCGGGGGGCCAAAAACATTCAGTACTTC.

J is TRBJ2-2 and V is TRBV27; D uncertain. Germline CDR1 reads MNHEY; CDR2 reads SMNVEV (reference sequence). The CDR3 loop spans 11 amino acids. V lost 7 bases and J 6 bases, leaving 6 bases between the germline ends. CDR3 sequence reads: CASKDAGELFF. The CDR3, as DNA: TGTGCCAGCAAAGACGCCGGGGAGCTGTTTTTT.

The J gene is TRBJ2-1, the V gene TRBV5-1; 13 bases are shared with TRBD2. This CDR3 is 16 amino acids long. The germline gives CDR1 SGHRS, CDR2 YFSETQ. The V and J ends lost 3 bases and 6 bases, in that order; junction bases with no gene match: 6. The CDR3 DNA reads as TGCGCCAGCAGCTCCGTTGGGACTAGCGGGACCAATGAGCAGTTCTTC. Translation gives CASSSVGTSGTNEQFF.

The count of this clone is one. The V and J genes are TRBV10-3 and TRBJ2-3, with TRBD2 matching 8 bases. CDR1 is ENHRY, CDR2 SYGVKD, per germline. CDR3 size: 17 residues. The junction had 17 bases not matched to a gene; V was cut back by 10 bases and J by 2 bases. The CDR3 loop is CATLGGGPQRYTDTQYF. Written as DNA, the CDR3 is TGTGCCACCCTAGGCGGGGGGCCTCAACGCTACACAGATACGCAGTATTTT.

The chain's CDR3 is CASSQDGGLEETQYF. CDR3 nucleotide sequence: TGTGCCAGCAGCCAAGATGGGGGGCTAGAGGAGACCCAGTACTTC. V and J are TRBV3-1 (or the pseudogene TRBV3-2) and TRBJ2-5; perhaps D is TRBD1 or TRBD2 (6 bases each). Looked up from germline, CDR1 is LGHDT and CDR2 is YNNKEL (reference sequence). V gave up 0 bases and J gave up 5 bases, with 13 bases separating them. The CDR3 is made up of 15 amino acids.

CDR3 nucleotides: TGTGCCAGCAGTTACCAGTCCAGCACAACTAATGAAAAACTGTTTTTT. Translation: CASSYQSSTTNEKLFF. This chain uses TRBV6-5 with TRBJ1-4; D is unclear. V lost 2 bases and J lost 0, with 10 bases in between. In germline, CDR1 is MNHEY, CDR2 SVGAGI. The CDR3 has 16 residues.

The J gene is TRBJ1-4, the V gene TRBV15; D is unclear. The CDR3 has 14 amino acids. Germline loops: CDR1 LNHNV, CDR2 YYDKDF (reference sequence). Trimming took 0 bases from V and 0 from J, leaving 2 bases between them. The CDR3 sequence: CATSRDTTNEKLFF. The DNA for the CDR3 is TGTGCCACCAGCAGAGATACAACTAATGAAAAACTGTTTTTT.

Comments on this clone: A junction boundary mismatches the germline segment, possibly from a read error. CDR3 region: CVIRDFKPRQGVAGNTIYF. In DNA form, the CDR3 reads TGTGTCATCAGGGATTTTAAACCTCGACAGGGAGTAGCGGGAAACACCATATATTTT. The V call is TRBV10-3, the J call TRBJ1-3; 7 bases line up with TRBD1. This CDR3 region has 19 residues. Per the germline V gene, CDR1 is ENHRY and CDR2 is SYGVKD.

This chain connects TRBV19 to TRBJ1-2, with D hard to call. Germline V gives CDR1 LNHDA, CDR2 SQIVND (reference sequence). The V gene lost 2 bases and the J gene lost 4 bases, with 5 bases spanning the gap. The CDR3 is made up of 12 amino acids. The CDR3, as DNA: TGTGCCAGTAGTATAAGTGGCTATGGCTACACCTTC. Protein: CASSISGYGYTF.

V gene TRBV6-5 combines with J gene TRBJ1-1; D is perhaps TRBD1 (6 bases). The CDR3 is 11 amino acids. V was shortened by 5 bases and J by 11 bases, with 12 bases between the two germline ends. CDR1 MNHEY and CDR2 SVGAGI come from the germline V gene. CDR3 sequence (DNA): TGTGCCAGCAGTCAGGGGTTGCGCGCTTTCTTT. Its protein product is CASSQGLRAFF.

This sequence joins TRBV6-2 or TRBV6-3 and TRBJ2-7; D is possibly TRBD2 (6 bases). The V and J ends lost 5 bases and 2 bases respectively, with 16 bases between them. Germline V CDR1 and CDR2: MNHEY, SVGEGT. This CDR3 has 15 residues. CDR3 protein: CASSRLGTPPYEQYF. The CDR3 DNA follows: TGTGCCAGCAGTCGTCTGGGGACTCCCCCCTACGAGCAGTACTTC.

This clone showed up just once. The chain links TRBV30 to TRBJ1-2; D gene ambiguous. V shed 0 bases and J shed 0 bases, with 5 bases lying between them. The germline V gene encodes CDR1 GTSNPN and CDR2 SVGIG (reference sequence). The CDR3 runs to 13 residues. The CDR3 region is CAWSVQANYGYTF. CDR3 sequence (DNA): TGTGCCTGGAGTGTCCAGGCTAACTATGGCTACACCTTC.

The rearrangement links TRBV7-9 to TRBJ1-3, with D perhaps TRBD1 (5 bases). Trimming took 6 bases from V and 0 from J, leaving 15 bases between them. The CDR3 loop spans 16 amino acids. The V gene's germline CDR1 is SEHNR and CDR2 FQNEAQ (reference sequence). CDR3 sequence: CASRRVRDISGNTIYF. The CDR3 DNA reads as TGTGCCAGCAGGCGCGTCAGGGATATCTCTGGAAACACCATATATTTT.

The V gene is TRBV27, the J gene TRBJ1-5; maybe TRBD1 (5 bases). Germline lookup yields CDR1 MNHEY and CDR2 SMNVEV (reference sequence). The CDR3 contains 16 residues. Trimming cost V 2 bases and J 7 bases, with 18 bases left between them. CDR3 sequence reads: CASSLKGVVGYQPQHF. In DNA form, the CDR3 reads TGTGCCAGCAGTTTAAAAGGGGTTGTGGGGTACCAGCCCCAGCATTTT.

The genes are TRBV7-2 and TRBJ1-6; no firm D call. Germline V CDR1 and CDR2: SGHTA, FQGNSA. V lost 1 base and J lost 7, with 8 bases in between. CDR3 length equals 14 residues. The CDR3 sequence is CASSLEGYNSPLHF. CDR3 nucleotides: TGTGCCAGCAGCTTAGAGGGATACAATTCACCCCTCCACTTT. Full variable domain (remainder filled in from reference TRBV7-2 and TRBJ1-6): GAGVSQSPSNKVTEKGKDVELRCDPISGHTALYWYRQSLGQGLEFLIYFQGNSAPDKSGLPSDRFSAERTGGSVSTLTIQRTQQEDSAVYLCASSLEGYNSPLHFGNGTRLTVT.

In its sample, this clone was seen once. V is TRBV15 and J is TRBJ2-1; 8 bases are a match to TRBD1. The CDR3 has 16 amino acids. CDR1 is LNHNV and CDR2 is YYDKDF in the germline V gene (reference sequence). Trimming cost V 9 bases and J 1 base; bases outside gene matches: 11. The CDR3 nucleotides are TGTGCCACAAGTCCTCCCAGGGGGCTGTCCTACAATGAGCAGTTCTTC. Its protein product is CATSPPRGLSYNEQFF.